Each of the 28 T cell receptor beta chains below was sequenced from the same sample in a study of identical twins (dated by TCRdb to 2016 to 2017). The method was 5' RACE. Sequencing used an Illumina HiSeq 2000. Clones were called with MiXCR by TCRdb after fastp trimmed the public reads at Q25, and only in-frame beta chains were retained. All rows with the same CDR3 protein become a single entry with the most common DNA and genes. The sample includes 700,000 or so distinct CDR3 sequences, with 21% observed a single time. 4% to 4.5% of the sample belongs to the ten largest clones. These data also featured in a second study, about T cells expressing NK-cell markers.

Sequenced: PBMCs. These receptors were taken from a woman between 18 and 30 years old in good health.

This clonotype has a count of ten or more. The CDR3 is CASSPSTRMETAEQFF. The CDR3 coding sequence is TGTGCCAGCAGCCCTTCGACTAGAATGGAGACAGCTGAGCAGTTCTTC. V is TRBV5-6 and J is TRBJ2-1, with a tentative D call TRBD2 (6 bases). The germline CDR1 and CDR2 sequences are SGHDT and YYEEEE. The CDR3 covers 16 residues. V dropped 4 bases and J dropped 9 bases, with 23 bases sitting between them.

V is TRBV6-1 and J is TRBJ2-7; 10 bases match TRBD2. V was pared by 6 bases and J by 3 bases, with 8 bases of the junction left unmatched. CDR3 length: 15 residues. Germline V lookup: CDR1 MNHNS, CDR2 SASEGT. CDR3 nucleotides: TGTGCCAGCAGGGGAAGCGGGAGGGCCGTCTACGAGCAGTACTTC. Its protein is CASRGSGRAVYEQYF.

This chain links TRBV20-1 with TRBJ1-2, with 7 bases aligning to TRBD1. Germline V gene lookup returns CDR1 DFQATT and CDR2 SNEGSKA (reference sequence). The V segment lost 6 bases and the J segment 7 bases; nucleotides outside the gene matches: 8. The CDR3 is 12 amino acids. CDR3 in DNA: TGCAGTGCCATGGAGGGGGCAATTGGCTACACCTTC. It specifies CSAMEGAIGYTF.

The rearrangement joins TRBV5-1 to TRBJ2-1, with D perhaps TRBD1 or TRBD2 (6 bases each). In germline, CDR1 is SGHRS, CDR2 YFSETQ. This CDR3 has 16 residues. V was clipped by 0 bases and J by 7 bases, with 17 bases between them. In nucleotides, the CDR3 is TGCGCCAGCAGCTTGGCCTCGGAGGGGGTATGGAATGAGCAGTTCTTC. Protein product: CASSLASEGVWNEQFF.

The rearrangement joins TRBV12-3 or TRBV12-4 to TRBJ2-7; D is undetermined. The germline V and J ends were trimmed by 1 base and 0 bases, with 10 bases remaining between them. The CDR3 loop spans 15 amino acids. The CDR3 DNA sequence: TGTGCCAGCAGTTTAGGGGAAGGCCGCTCCTACGAGCAGTACTTC. Translated, it gives CASSLGEGRSYEQYF.

This clonotype was counted a few times. This chain uses TRBV10-3 with TRBJ2-1, with 8 positions matching TRBD1. V gave up 8 bases and J gave up 7 bases; unmatched junction bases: 4. Germline V gene lookup returns CDR1 ENHRY and CDR2 SYGVKD. The CDR3 has 12 residues. CDR3 sequence reads: CAIDRGRNEQFF. The CDR3 bases are TGTGCCATCGACAGGGGCCGTAATGAGCAGTTCTTC.

The CDR3 sequence: CASSLAGVPGGYTF. In DNA form, the CDR3 reads TGTGCCAGCAGCTTAGCGGGGGTGCCCGGTGGCTACACCTTC. This chain uses TRBV7-8 with TRBJ1-2; weak D call: TRBD1 (5 bases). This CDR3 is built from 14 residues. From germline, CDR1 is SGHVS and CDR2 FQNEAQ. V gave up 0 bases and J gave up 7 bases, with 12 bases separating them.

This clonotype was observed a handful of times. The V call is TRBV2, the J call TRBJ2-3; 9 bases are shared with TRBD1. Trimming removed 9 bases from V and 6 bases from J; junction bases left unmatched: 10. The CDR3 covers 14 residues. Germline values: CDR1 SNHLY, CDR2 FYNNEI. The CDR3 is CASEDRGSSDTQYF. The CDR3 DNA is TGTGCCAGTGAGGACAGGGGTTCCTCCGATACGCAGTATTTT.

DNA for the CDR3: TGTGCCAGCAGTTACGGGCAGGGGGGGAGCTACACCTTC. Encoded protein: CASSYGQGGSYTF. The chain carries TRBV6-5 and TRBJ1-2; 7 bases are a match to TRBD1. Trimming removed 2 bases from V and 9 bases from J; junction bases left unmatched: 6. Germline V lookup: CDR1 MNHEY, CDR2 SVGAGI. CDR3 length: 13 residues.

The chain links TRBV20-1 to TRBJ2-7; 11 bases align to TRBD2. In germline, CDR1 is DFQATT, CDR2 SNEGSKA (reference sequence). V shed 4 bases, J shed 2 bases, and the junction held 13 bases outside the gene matches. This CDR3 has 17 residues. In DNA form, the CDR3 reads TGCAGTGCTATTTCTCCCCTAGCGGGAGGCACCCCCTACGAGCAGTACTTC. Translated, it gives CSAISPLAGGTPYEQYF.

This chain links TRBV29-1 with TRBJ2-5, with TRBD2 matching 7 bases. Germline values: CDR1 SQVTM, CDR2 ANQGSEA. CDR3 size: 13 residues. V trimming: 4 bases; J trimming: 2 bases; junction bases outside the gene matches: 4. This CDR3 is CSVVREVQETQYF. The CDR3 DNA reads as TGCAGCGTTGTACGGGAGGTACAAGAGACCCAGTACTTC.

This chain uses TRBV6-2 or TRBV6-3 with TRBJ2-1; 14 nucleotides match TRBD2. CDR3 length: 18 amino acids. The ends lost 5 bases at V and 2 bases at J; junction bases unmatched: 8. Germline-derived CDR1 and CDR2 are MNHEY and SVGEGT. The CDR3 DNA reads as TGTGCCAGCAGTGGGGGGACTAGCGGGAGAGCCACCTACAATGAGCAGTTCTTC. As protein: CASSGGTSGRATYNEQFF.

This clonotype was counted a few times. The rearrangement uses TRBV7-9 and TRBJ2-1, with 11 bases matching TRBD2. After removal of 5 bases from V and 7 bases from J, the junction contained 1 base not matched to a gene. This CDR3 contains 13 residues. Germline loops: CDR1 SEHNR, CDR2 FQNEAQ (reference sequence). The CDR3 DNA follows: TGTGCCAGCAGCCCTAGCGGGAGGAATGAGCAGTTCTTC. Encoded protein: CASSPSGRNEQFF.

This rearrangement joins TRBV20-1 to TRBJ1-1; D ambiguous. V was pared by 2 bases and J by 1 base, with 8 bases between. CDR3 length: 13 amino acids. Germline lookup yields CDR1 DFQATT and CDR2 SNEGSKA (reference sequence). The CDR3 sequence: CSARRDANTEAFF. CDR3 in DNA: TGCAGTGCTAGAAGAGACGCGAACACTGAAGCTTTCTTT.

V gene TRBV20-1 combines with J gene TRBJ2-2; 10 bases line up with TRBD2. Per the germline V gene, CDR1 is DFQATT and CDR2 is SNEGSKA (reference sequence). The CDR3 extends over 16 amino acids. V shed 5 bases and J 5 bases; nucleotides not matched to a gene: 11. The CDR3 DNA reads as TGCAGTGCTCTAGGTGCTAGCGGGAGCGGGACCGGGGAGCTGTTTTTT. This codes for CSALGASGSGTGELFF.

J is TRBJ2-7 and V is TRBV12-3 or TRBV12-4; 11 bases align to TRBD2. The CDR3 sequence is 14 residues long. The trim removed 10 bases at V and 4 bases at J, leaving 9 bases unmatched. The chain's CDR3 is CATSPSGGLYEQYF. The CDR3, as DNA: TGTGCCACCTCTCCTAGCGGGGGGTTATACGAGCAGTACTTC.

This clonotype has more than one count but fewer than ten. The chain uses TRBV12-3 or TRBV12-4 and TRBJ2-3; 9 bases are shared with TRBD2. The V gene end was trimmed by 4 bases and the J gene end by 11 bases; junction bases not matched to a gene: 7. This CDR3 has 13 amino acids. CDR3 in DNA: TGTGCCAGCAGTTCGGCTGCGGGAGGGAGGCAGTATTTT. Encoded protein: CASSSAAGGRQYF.

A few counts support this clonotype. Here the CDR3 reads CASSLTSGDTYEQYF. CDR3 in DNA: TGTGCCAGCAGTCTGACTAGCGGGGACACCTACGAGCAGTACTTC. The chain has TRBV6-1 and TRBJ2-7; 11 bases line up with TRBD2. The junction had 5 bases not matched to a gene; V was cut back by 5 bases and J by 2 bases. The CDR3 sequence is 15 residues long. Germline V CDR1 and CDR2: MNHNS, SASEGT.

This clonotype has a single count. The CDR3 nucleotides are TGTGCCACCAGATCGACCGGGACTAGCTCGGGGGAGCTGTTTTTT. Translated: CATRSTGTSSGELFF. The V gene is TRBV27, the J gene TRBJ2-2; 9 bases align to TRBD2. The length of the CDR3 is 15 residues. CDR1 is MNHEY and CDR2 is SMNVEV in the germline V gene (reference sequence). Trimming at V came to 10 bases and at J to 8 bases, leaving 14 bases not matched to a gene.

This clonotype was seen at least ten times. The chain employs TRBV10-2 and TRBJ2-7; D possibly corresponds to TRBD1 (6 bases). The V end lost 5 bases, the J end lost 0 bases, and 8 bases lay between the germline ends. Per the germline V gene, CDR1 is WSHSY and CDR2 is SAAADI. The CDR3 has 13 residues. The CDR3: CASSQGHSYEQYF. CDR3 DNA: TGCGCCAGCAGTCAGGGACACTCCTACGAGCAGTACTTC.

This clonotype has only a few counts. The chain couples TRBV3-1 to TRBJ2-1; D is ambiguous. The germline CDR1 and CDR2 sequences are LGHDT and YNNKEL (reference sequence). The CDR3 runs 13 residues. Trimming stripped 0 bases from V and 10 bases from J, with 10 bases between. DNA of the CDR3: TGTGCCAGCAGCCAAGATTATGTGGGGGAGCAGTTCTTC. Amino acids: CASSQDYVGEQFF.

This clonotype was detected a few times. The chain is built from TRBV20-1 and TRBJ2-7; TRBD2 aligns across 14 bases. V lost 6 bases, J lost 0 bases, and 4 bases stayed unmatched. The CDR3 sequence is 15 residues long. Looked up from germline, CDR1 is DFQATT and CDR2 is SNEGSKA (reference sequence). The CDR3 DNA reads TGCAGTGCAGGGACTAGCGGGAGCTCCTCCTACGAGCAGTACTTC. Its protein product is CSAGTSGSSSYEQYF.

Only a few counts were recorded for this clonotype. The chain combines TRBV20-1 with TRBJ1-2; D might be TRBD1 (5 bases). The germline V and J ends were trimmed by 0 bases and 3 bases, with 17 bases remaining between them. The CDR3 consists of 16 residues. Germline V CDR1 and CDR2: DFQATT, SNEGSKA (reference sequence). The CDR3 is CSARDPGHHLDYGYTF. The CDR3 coding sequence is TGCAGTGCTAGAGATCCAGGACACCACCTTGACTATGGCTACACCTTC.

The J gene is TRBJ2-3, the V gene TRBV12-3 or TRBV12-4, with 12 bases identical to TRBD2. CDR3 size: 17 residues. After removal of 7 bases from V and 1 base from J, the junction contained 9 bases not matched to a gene. The CDR3 sequence: CASMILAGGPGTDTQYF. The CDR3 DNA sequence: TGTGCCAGCATGATTCTAGCGGGGGGGCCCGGCACAGATACGCAGTATTTT.

This chain uses TRBV12-5 with TRBJ2-1, with D unclear. Germline CDR1 LGHNT, CDR2 FRNRAP. The length of the CDR3 is 13 residues. V lost 2 bases and J 8 bases, leaving 10 bases between the germline ends. The CDR3 is CASGLTFRDEQFF. The CDR3 DNA reads as TGTGCTAGTGGTTTGACCTTCCGCGATGAGCAGTTCTTC.

This clonotype was recorded at least ten times. The chain carries TRBV20-1 and TRBJ1-2, with D possibly being TRBD1 (5 bases). Trimming left V 5 bases short and J 7 bases short, with 20 bases between. CDR3 length equals 14 residues. Germline V gene sequence: CDR1 DFQATT, CDR2 SNEGSKA (reference sequence). The CDR3 DNA reads as TGCAGTGCTCATACAGGCGTTCTTGTGGGTGGCTACACCTTC. As protein: CSAHTGVLVGGYTF.

This clonotype was detected only a few times. This chain uses TRBV20-1 with TRBJ2-1; TRBD2 matches 12 bases. From germline, CDR1 is DFQATT and CDR2 SNEGSKA (reference sequence). Trimming took 5 bases from V and 0 from J; bases not matched to a gene: 5. The CDR3 loop spans 16 amino acids. This CDR3 is CSAPGLAGPSYNEQFF. In nucleotides, the CDR3 is TGCAGTGCTCCAGGACTAGCGGGGCCCTCCTACAATGAGCAGTTCTTC.

The gene calls are TRBV12-3 or TRBV12-4 and TRBJ2-3; maybe TRBD2 (5 bases). The CDR3 totals 20 residues. Between the trimmed V and J ends, which lost 5 bases and 2 bases, there was a span of 29 bases. The CDR3 sequence is CASSHTSSGLTRTFTDTQYF. DNA of the CDR3: TGTGCCAGCAGTCATACTAGTTCTGGTCTCACCCGAACCTTCACAGATACGCAGTATTTT.